The 24 T cell receptor beta chains given below trace back to one sample, sequenced in a study of blood T cell repertoires in COVID-19. Sequencing used immunoSEQ multiplex PCR; TCRdb keeps in-frame clones, though not all of them. The table lists around 180,000 clones, roughly 90% of them singletons. The sequencing sample was made of peripheral blood. The receptors come from a man aged 60 to 69 with acute or convalescent COVID-19.

This clone was counted a single time. The genes are TRBV25-1 and TRBJ2-5; 11 bases match TRBD1. CDR1 is MGHDK, CDR2 SYGVNS, per germline. Germline trimming cut 3 bases from V and 4 bases from J; bases unmatched to any gene: 10. The CDR3 loop spans 17 amino acids. In nucleotides, the CDR3 is TGTGCCAGCAGTGACCTCGGGACAGGGGGTCCGAGAGAGACCCAGTACTTC. As protein: CASSDLGTGGPRETQYF.

For the CDR3, the DNA is TGTGCCAGCAGCCCCAGGGGGAGAGGGTCACCCCTCCACTTT. Its translation: CASSPRGRGSPLHF. This chain links TRBV5-6 with TRBJ1-6; 7 bases align to TRBD1. Germline V CDR1 and CDR2: SGHDT, YYEEEE. Trimming took 4 bases from V and 10 from J; bases not matched to a gene: 8. The CDR3 is made up of 14 amino acids.

The rearrangement uses TRBV4-1 and TRBJ1-1, with TRBD1 matching 9 bases. Trimming cost V 1 base and J 4 bases; bases outside gene matches: 4. The germline CDR1 and CDR2 sequences are MGHRA and YSYEKL. The CDR3 length is 15 residues. The CDR3 nucleotides are TGCGCCAGCAGCCAAGTACAGGGGGCTGGCACTGAAGCTTTCTTT. Protein: CASSQVQGAGTEAFF.

This rearrangement joins TRBV9 to TRBJ2-1, with D possibly being TRBD2 (6 bases). The CDR3 runs to 15 residues. Deletions cut 0 bases from V and 8 bases from J, with 15 bases between. The V gene's germline CDR1 is SGDLS and CDR2 YYNGEE. The CDR3 loop is CASSVEAGRSDEQFF. As DNA, the CDR3 is TGTGCCAGCAGCGTAGAGGCAGGGAGGTCGGATGAGCAGTTCTTC. Drawing the rest from reference TRBV9 and TRBJ2-1, the complete variable domain is DSGVTQTPKHLITATGQRVTLRCSPRSGDLSVYWYQQSLDQGLQFLIQYYNGEERAKGNILERFSAQQFPDLHSELNLSSLELGDSALYFCASSVEAGRSDEQFFGPGTRLTVL.

The chain joins TRBV9 to TRBJ2-2; tentatively, D is TRBD1 (5 bases). V was clipped by 0 bases and J by 5 bases, with 14 bases between them. CDR1 is SGDLS and CDR2 is YYNGEE in the germline V gene. There are 16 residues in the CDR3. CDR3 amino acids: CASSVEGRVWTGELFF. The CDR3, as DNA: TGTGCCAGCAGCGTAGAGGGCAGGGTGTGGACCGGGGAGCTGTTTTTT.

This rearrangement joins TRBV5-1 to TRBJ1-1; tentative D call: TRBD1 (6 bases). The length of the CDR3 is 16 residues. V was trimmed by 0 bases and J by 0 bases, leaving 12 bases between them. The germline gives CDR1 SGHRS, CDR2 YFSETQ. CDR3 sequence (DNA): TGCGCCAGCAGCTTGGTAACAGGGTGGGTGAACACTGAAGCTTTCTTT. The encoded protein is CASSLVTGWVNTEAFF.

V gene TRBV15 combines with J gene TRBJ2-1; 9 bases map to TRBD2. This CDR3 has 15 residues. The V gene's germline CDR1 is LNHNV and CDR2 YYDKDF (reference sequence). Trimming cost V 6 bases and J 6 bases; bases outside gene matches: 9. CDR3 coding DNA: TGTGCCACCAGGGGATATAGCGGGGGTGCCAATGAGCAGTTCTTC. It is translated as CATRGYSGGANEQFF.

The chain couples TRBV10-1 to TRBJ1-1, with TRBD1 matching 8 bases. This CDR3 region has 13 residues. Trimming at V came to 5 bases and at J to 3 bases, leaving 2 bases not matched to a gene. Germline V gene sequence: CDR1 WNHNN, CDR2 SYGVQD (reference sequence). The CDR3 DNA sequence: TGCGCCAGCAGTCTACAGGGGGACACTGAAGCTTTCTTT. This encodes CASSLQGDTEAFF.

This clone was counted once. The rearrangement links TRBV7-2 to TRBJ1-5; possibly TRBD1 for D (6 bases). The CDR3 is made up of 15 amino acids. Per germline, CDR1 SGHTA and CDR2 FQGNSA. The V end was cut by 2 bases, the J end by 4 bases, with 12 bases between. The CDR3 sequence is CASSLFQGPNQPQHF. The CDR3 nucleotides read TGTGCCAGCAGCTTATTCCAGGGGCCGAATCAGCCCCAGCATTTT.

The chain couples TRBV18 to TRBJ1-2; tentatively, D is TRBD1 (5 bases). The V gene lost 0 bases and the J gene lost 0 bases, with 11 bases spanning the gap. The CDR3 sequence is 16 residues long. Germline CDR1 KGHSH, CDR2 LQKENI. DNA for the CDR3: TGTGCCAGCTCACCACCCACCAGGGAAGCTAACTATGGCTACACCTTC. This sequence encodes CASSPPTREANYGYTF.

This chain joins TRBV6-4 and TRBJ2-1; D unclear. The germline V gene encodes CDR1 MRHNA and CDR2 SNTAGT. CDR3 length equals 14 residues. V lost 3 bases and J lost 5, with 11 bases in between. CDR3 sequence: CASSEGSNHNEQFF. The DNA of the CDR3 is TGTGCCAGCAGTGAGGGTAGCAACCACAATGAGCAGTTCTTC.

This clone occurred a few times. CDR3: CASSEVGGGAQFF. The CDR3 bases are TGTGCCAGCAGTGAAGTGGGCGGGGGGGCTCAGTTCTTC. V is TRBV6-1 and J is TRBJ2-1; the match to TRBD2 covers 9 bases. The CDR3 is 13 residues long. The germline V gene encodes CDR1 MNHNS and CDR2 SASEGT. V dropped 1 base and J dropped 13; count of bases not matched to a gene: 5.

The chain links TRBV5-1 to TRBJ2-7, with 9 positions matching TRBD1. Looked up from germline, CDR1 is SGHRS and CDR2 is YFSETQ. The ends lost 6 bases at V and 7 bases at J; junction bases unmatched: 17. This CDR3 has 16 residues. Here the CDR3 reads CASTLRGTGPGREQYF. The DNA of the CDR3 is TGCGCCAGCACCCTTCGGGGGACAGGGCCGGGGAGAGAGCAGTACTTC.

V gene TRBV3-1 (or the pseudogene TRBV3-2) combines with J gene TRBJ2-5; 8 nucleotides line up with TRBD1. The CDR3 runs to 14 residues. The junction had 3 bases not matched to a gene; V was cut back by 1 base and J by 5 bases. From germline, CDR1 is LGHDT and CDR2 YNNKEL (reference sequence). This CDR3 is CASSQGTGIETQYF. DNA for the CDR3: TGTGCCAGCAGCCAAGGGACAGGGATCGAGACCCAGTACTTC.

The genes are TRBV3-1 (or the pseudogene TRBV3-2) and TRBJ2-3, with D unclear. Germline V lookup: CDR1 LGHDT, CDR2 YNNKEL (reference sequence). The CDR3 consists of 13 residues. V dropped 5 bases and J dropped 6 bases, with 12 bases sitting between them. In DNA form, the CDR3 reads TGTGCCAGCAGCGAACACGTCCCCGATACGCAGTATTTT. Translated: CASSEHVPDTQYF.

The J gene is TRBJ2-2, the V gene TRBV3-1 (or the pseudogene TRBV3-2), with 12 bases that match TRBD2. Trimming cost V 5 bases and J 7 bases; bases outside gene matches: 20. Germline V gene sequence: CDR1 LGHDT, CDR2 YNNKEL (reference sequence). The CDR3 runs to 20 residues. This chain's CDR3 is CASSLDFGLAGGRGGGELFF. In DNA, the CDR3 is TGTGCCAGCAGCTTGGATTTCGGGCTAGCGGGAGGGCGTGGTGGCGGGGAGCTGTTTTTT.

This rearrangement joins TRBV6-5 to TRBJ1-2; 7 bases line up with TRBD1. Germline V gives CDR1 MNHEY, CDR2 SVGAGI. The CDR3 contains 12 residues. With 6 bases clipped from V and 14 bases from J, the junction kept 12 bases outside the gene matches. The CDR3 sequence is CASRPGQSPFTF. Here the CDR3 DNA reads TGTGCCAGCAGACCGGGACAGTCCCCGTTTACCTTC.

The V gene is TRBV16, the J gene TRBJ2-1; 14 nucleotides agree with TRBD2. Trimming at V came to 2 bases and at J to 6 bases, leaving 3 bases not matched to a gene. From germline, CDR1 is KGHSY and CDR2 FQNENV. The length of the CDR3 is 16 residues. The CDR3 DNA follows: TGTGCCAGCAGCCAAAAGACTAGCGGGAGGGCCAATGAGCAGTTCTTC. As protein: CASSQKTSGRANEQFF. Full variable domain (outside the CDR3, taken from reference TRBV16 and TRBJ2-1): GEEVAQTPKHLVRGEGQKAKLYCAPIKGHSYVFWYQQVLKNEFKFLISFQNENVFDETGMPKERFSAKCLPNSPCSLEIQATKLEDSAVYFCASSQKTSGRANEQFFGPGTRLTVL.

The table lists this clone with a few counts. The genes are TRBV5-1 and TRBJ1-1; TRBD1 matches 9 bases. The CDR3 spans 14 residues. J gave up 3 bases and V 4 bases, and 4 bases lay outside the gene matches. The germline V gene encodes CDR1 SGHRS and CDR2 YFSETQ. The CDR3 spells CASSVRTGDTEAFF. CDR3 bases: TGCGCCAGCAGCGTACGGACAGGGGACACTGAAGCTTTCTTT.

V and J are TRBV27 and TRBJ2-7, with no clear D. CDR1 and CDR2 (germline): MNHEY, SMNVEV (reference sequence). The V end lost 5 bases, the J end lost 4 bases, and 18 bases lay between the germline ends. This CDR3 comprises 15 residues. The CDR3 reads CASSTRGLRSYEQYV. CDR3 bases: TGTGCCAGCAGTACCCGAGGCCTGAGAAGTTACGAGCAGTACGTC.

The rearrangement links TRBV4-1 to TRBJ1-2; tentatively, D is TRBD1 (6 bases). The V and J ends lost 0 bases and 3 bases respectively, with 23 bases between them. The germline V gene encodes CDR1 MGHRA and CDR2 YSYEKL. The CDR3 is 19 residues long. The CDR3 DNA follows: TGCGCCAGCAGCCAAGATCGGGGGGCGGGTTTCGCAGGTGACTATGGCTACACCTTC. It translates to CASSQDRGAGFAGDYGYTF.

This chain connects TRBV7-3 to TRBJ2-1; 11 bases align to TRBD2. V shed 5 bases and J 3 bases; nucleotides not matched to a gene: 3. Germline-derived CDR1 and CDR2 are SGHTA and FQGTGA. CDR3 length equals 15 residues. The CDR3: CASSLLAGDYNEQFF. The CDR3 bases are TGTGCCAGCAGCCTACTAGCGGGGGACTACAATGAGCAGTTCTTC.

This chain connects TRBV10-3 to TRBJ2-1; 9 bases are a match to TRBD2. Trimming removed 8 bases from V and 6 bases from J; junction bases left unmatched: 8. The CDR3 consists of 14 residues. Germline lookup yields CDR1 ENHRY and CDR2 SYGVKD. The CDR3: CAIAGTSQTNEQFF. In nucleotides, the CDR3 is TGTGCCATCGCCGGGACTAGCCAAACCAATGAGCAGTTCTTC.

The chain joins TRBV5-4 to TRBJ2-7; 8 bases map to TRBD2. This CDR3 has 15 residues. Trimming at V came to 3 bases and at J to 2 bases, leaving 7 bases not matched to a gene. From germline, CDR1 is SGHNT and CDR2 YYREEE (reference sequence). CDR3 nucleotides: TGTGCCAGCAGCTCCGTAGCGGGATGGACCTACGAGCAGTACTTC. This codes for CASSSVAGWTYEQYF.